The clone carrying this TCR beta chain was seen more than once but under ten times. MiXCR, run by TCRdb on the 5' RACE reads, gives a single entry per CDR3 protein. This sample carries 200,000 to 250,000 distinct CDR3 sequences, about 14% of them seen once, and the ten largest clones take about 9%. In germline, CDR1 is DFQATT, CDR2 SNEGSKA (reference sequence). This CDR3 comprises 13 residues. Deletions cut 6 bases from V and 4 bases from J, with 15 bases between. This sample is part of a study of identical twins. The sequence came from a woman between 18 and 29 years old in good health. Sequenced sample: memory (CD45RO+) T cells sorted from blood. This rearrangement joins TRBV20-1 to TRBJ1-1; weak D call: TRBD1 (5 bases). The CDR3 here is CSAPGTRGTEAFF. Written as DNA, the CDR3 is TGCAGTGCCCCGGGGACGAGGGGCACTGAAGCTTTCTTT.